This is a list of T cell receptor beta chains from one sample in a study of shared clonotypes between healthy human individuals. The repertoire was sequenced with immunoSEQ multiplex PCR; TCRdb's copy has only in-frame clones and lacks some. Of around 340,000 clones listed, roughly 80% are singletons. Sample: memory CD4+ T cells sorted from blood. The receptors derive from a young man in good health. Each CDR3 is given with its conserved first and last residue. The order of the fields is clone size, J gene, V gene, D gene, CDR3 protein, CDR3 DNA. The D gene is left open where the match is weak. Size is stated for part of the rows, as once, few or many counts, or as a class when the clone is expanded.

abundance: .
j_gene: TRBJ2-5
v_gene: TRBV2
d_gene: .
CDR3aa: CASRAGTRQETQYF
CDR3nt: TGTGCCAGCAGGGCCGGGACACGTCAAGAGACCCAGTACTTC

abundance: .
j_gene: TRBJ2-3
v_gene: TRBV7-9
d_gene: TRBD1
CDR3aa: CASSPGTGANTQYF
CDR3nt: TGTGCCAGCAGCCCCGGGACAGGGGCTAATACGCAGTATTTT

abundance: .
j_gene: TRBJ2-5
v_gene: TRBV5-1
d_gene: .
CDR3aa: CASSLRATAQETQYF
CDR3nt: TGCGCCAGCAGCTTGAGGGCGACGGCGCAAGAGACCCAGTACTTC

abundance: .
j_gene: TRBJ1-1
v_gene: TRBV2
d_gene: TRBD1
CDR3aa: CASTSTGGTEAFF
CDR3nt: TGTGCCAGCACCTCAACAGGGGGCACTGAAGCTTTCTTT

abundance: .
j_gene: TRBJ2-5
v_gene: TRBV14
d_gene: .
CDR3aa: CASSQYLFETQYF
CDR3nt: TGTGCCAGCAGCCAATATTTGTTTGAGACCCAGTACTTC

abundance: .
j_gene: TRBJ1-1
v_gene: TRBV19
d_gene: .
CDR3aa: CASSMVGQTYTEAFF
CDR3nt: TGTGCCAGTAGTATGGTCGGTCAGACCTACACTGAAGCTTTCTTT

abundance: .
j_gene: TRBJ2-2
v_gene: TRBV2
d_gene: .
CDR3aa: CASKGTLSNTGELFF
CDR3nt: TGTGCCAGCAAAGGGACACTATCGAACACCGGGGAGCTGTTTTTT

abundance: .
j_gene: TRBJ2-1
v_gene: TRBV7-3
d_gene: TRBD2
CDR3aa: CASSRAGLADEQFF
CDR3nt: TGTGCCAGCAGTCGAGCTGGACTAGCAGATGAGCAGTTCTTC

abundance: .
j_gene: TRBJ2-1
v_gene: TRBV5-6
d_gene: .
CDR3aa: CASSYFYGEQFF
CDR3nt: TGTGCCAGCAGTTATTTTTACGGTGAGCAGTTCTTC

abundance: .
j_gene: TRBJ1-4
v_gene: TRBV2
d_gene: TRBD1
CDR3aa: CASSDRDWGEKLFF
CDR3nt: TGTGCCAGCAGCGACAGGGATTGGGGTGAAAAACTGTTTTTT

abundance: once
j_gene: TRBJ1-3
v_gene: TRBV7-9
d_gene: .
CDR3aa: CASSVGSSGNTIYF
CDR3nt: TGTGCCAGCAGCGTAGGGAGCTCTGGAAACACCATATATTTT

abundance: few
j_gene: TRBJ2-7
v_gene: TRBV11-3
d_gene: TRBD2
CDR3aa: CASSSAGVTYEQYF
CDR3nt: TGTGCCAGCAGCTCCGCGGGGGTAACCTACGAGCAGTACTTC

abundance: few
j_gene: TRBJ2-3
v_gene: TRBV10-3
d_gene: TRBD2
CDR3aa: CAIRGMWGGSTDTQYF
CDR3nt: TGTGCCATCAGAGGAATGTGGGGGGGGTCCACAGATACGCAGTATTTT

abundance: few
j_gene: TRBJ2-5
v_gene: TRBV29-1
d_gene: .
CDR3aa: CSGAVQETQYF
CDR3nt: TGCAGCGGAGCGGTCCAAGAGACCCAGTACTTC